This T cell receptor (beta chain) is drawn from a study of T cells in Graves' hyperthyroidism and ophthalmopathy. Amplified TCR beta CDR3 regions derived from RNA transcripts. First-round RT-PCR targeting the TCR CDR3 was performed with the HTBI primer set. MiXCR, run by TCRdb on the multiplex PCR reads, gives a single entry per CDR3 protein. The repertoire holds roughly 330,000 distinct CDR3 sequences, with over 15% as singletons. Whole-study results and caveats: Researchers report that a 13 V-J model separated ophthalmopathy from stable hyperthyroidism. Model output signaled ophthalmopathy a median roughly 6 months ahead of onset. The majority of expanded thyroid clonotypes above 0.001 also appeared in blood.

This clonotype was counted many times. Its target is unknown. Germline loops: CDR1 MNHNS, CDR2 SASEGT. V gave up 5 bases and J gave up 3 bases, with 14 bases separating them. This CDR3 comprises 15 residues. The sequence came from a man aged 30 to 45 with Graves' hyperthyroidism. The chain employs TRBV6-1 and TRBJ1-5; D remains unclear. The sequenced sample consisted of blood. CDR3 protein: CASSQEGGLNQPQHF. CDR3 bases: TGTGCCAGCAGTCAAGAAGGAGGGCTCAATCAGCCCCAGCATTTT.